What follows describes a single TCR beta chain. Its antigen is still unknown. The ends lost 4 bases at V and 7 bases at J; junction bases unmatched: 10. Germline V CDR1 and CDR2: MRHNA, SNTAGT. This CDR3 spans 15 amino acids. These data come from a study of lymphopenia after photon versus proton radiotherapy. Assay used: immunoSEQ multiplex PCR; TCRdb lists only in-frame clones, some missing. Altogether 89,000 or so clones are present, about four fifths being singletons, with the ten largest covering over 1.3%. Study-level findings and limits: Under photons, naive T cells and diversity fell while effector/memory populations rose. Post-nadir TCR diversity decline inversely tracked overall survival among those who died. After the lymphocyte nadir, photon-treated repertoires showed oligoclonal expansion, especially of CD8+ Temra cells. Survival link was tested only in deceased patients; proton benefit remains a possibility.

The sequenced sample was peripheral blood, obtained from a patient treated with proton-based radiotherapy. The source of this sequence is a man aged 60 to 69 with pancreatic cancer. The chain is built from TRBV6-4 and TRBJ1-5, with TRBD1 identical over 7 bases. DNA for the CDR3: TGTGCCAGCAGTGCGTCCACAGGGGCTGGACAGCCCCAGCATTTT. It encodes CASSASTGAGQPQHF.